This is a list of T cell receptor beta chains from one sample in a study of CD8 T cells in Susac syndrome. TCRdb recomputed calls from the immunoSEQ multiplex PCR reads with MiXCR, one row per CDR3 protein. The table lists roughly 200,000 distinct CDR3 sequences, 95% of them singletons, with 0.082% in the top ten. The specimen was CD4+ T cells from PBMCs. Receptors were obtained from a human donor with multiple sclerosis. The CDR3 runs from the conserved cysteine through the conserved F or W. D genes are given only for firm matches. Size tells how often a clone was seen (once, few, many) or the class of an expanded clone, and some rows leave it out.

abundance	d_gene	len	v_gene	j_gene	CDR3aa	CDR3nt
-	-	13	TRBV29-1	TRBJ1-6	CSVDLGDNSPLHF	TGCAGCGTTGACCTGGGGGATAATTCACCCCTCCACTTT
-	TRBD2	17	TRBV3-1	TRBJ2-5	CASSKVASGRRQETQYF	TGTGCCAGCAGCAAAGTGGCTAGCGGGAGACGCCAAGAGACCCAGTACTTC
-	-	13	TRBV29-1	TRBJ1-1	CSVEGGRHTEAFF	TGCAGCGTTGAGGGGGGGCGTCACACTGAAGCTTTCTTT
-	-	16	TRBV11-2	TRBJ2-1	CASSLERGASYNEQFF	TGTGCCAGCAGCTTAGAGCGGGGAGCCTCCTACAATGAGCAGTTCTTC
-	-	13	TRBV20-1	TRBJ1-2	CSAPLTGLYGYTF	TGCAGTGCTCCCCTCACAGGCCTCTATGGCTACACCTTC
-	-	13	TRBV20-1	TRBJ2-3	CSAFSRGRDTQYF	TGCAGTGCCTTTAGCCGGGGTAGAGATACGCAGTATTTT
once	-	14	TRBV20-1	TRBJ1-1	CSARDWRMNTEAFF	TGCAGTGCTAGAGATTGGCGGATGAACACTGAAGCTTTCTTT
-	TRBD2	17	TRBV7-8	TRBJ2-1	CASSLARTSGDYNEQFF	TGTGCCAGCAGCTTAGCCCGGACTAGCGGGGACTACAATGAGCAGTTCTTC
-	-	12	TRBV7-3	TRBJ2-1	CASSLVELRQFF	TGTGCCAGCAGCTTAGTGGAACTTAGGCAGTTCTTC
-	-	13	TRBV18	TRBJ1-5	CASHITSVPPQHF	TGTGCCAGCCACATCACGTCGGTCCCGCCCCAGCATTTT
-	-	15	TRBV18	TRBJ2-5	CASSPLEPAQGTQYF	TGTGCCAGCTCACCCTTAGAGCCTGCACAAGGGACCCAGTACTTC
-	-	14	TRBV3-1	TRBJ1-6	CASSQEGAGPFLHF	TGTGCCAGCAGCCAAGAGGGGGCAGGCCCTTTCCTCCACTTT
-	-	10	TRBV29-1	TRBJ1-2	CSVEEVGYTF	TGCAGCGTTGAGGAGGTTGGCTACACCTTC
-	-	15	TRBV6-6	TRBJ2-1	CASSYRRGNNNEQFF	TGTGCCAGCAGTTATCGACGGGGGAACAACAATGAGCAGTTCTTC
-	-	14	TRBV19	TRBJ2-3	CASSMGRGPDTQYF	TGTGCCAGTAGTATGGGGCGGGGCCCAGATACGCAGTATTTT
-	-	16	TRBV18	TRBJ2-7	CASSPAVLAVPYEQYF	TGTGCCAGCTCACCTGCCGTCTTAGCGGTTCCCTACGAGCAGTACTTC
-	-	15	TRBV14	TRBJ2-7	CASSLRATGIYEQYF	TGTGCCAGCAGCTTAAGAGCGACCGGGATCTACGAGCAGTACTTC
-	-	14	TRBV19	TRBJ1-5	CASTAEGANQPQHF	TGTGCCAGTACCGCTGAAGGCGCCAATCAGCCCCAGCATTTT
-	TRBD2	15	TRBV30	TRBJ2-1	CAWGFGSGGFNEQFF	TGTGCCTGGGGTTTCGGGAGCGGGGGGTTTAATGAGCAGTTCTTC
-	-	11	TRBV7-3	TRBJ2-3	CASRQGDTQYF	TGTGCCAGCAGGCAGGGAGATACGCAGTATTTT
once	TRBD1	14	TRBV14	TRBJ2-2	CASSHAGGNWELFF	TGTGCCAGCAGCCATGCAGGGGGTAACTGGGAGCTGTTTTTT
-	TRBD1	16	TRBV11-2	TRBJ2-5	CASSLGQDPIPETQYF	TGTGCCAGCAGCCTGGGACAGGACCCAATACCAGAGACCCAGTACTTC
-	TRBD1	17	TRBV9	TRBJ2-6	CASSVGQGDYGANVLTF	TGTGCCAGCAGCGTAGGACAGGGGGACTATGGGGCCAACGTCCTGACTTTC
-	TRBD2	12	TRBV10-3	TRBJ2-4	CAISAGENIQYF	TGTGCCATCAGCGCGGGGGAAAACATTCAGTACTTC
-	-	14	TRBV25-1	TRBJ1-2	CASSEPGVRYGYTF	TGTGCCAGCAGTGAACCAGGGGTACGGTATGGCTACACCTTC
-	-	12	TRBV29-1	TRBJ1-1	CSGRRANTEAFF	TGCAGCGGACGACGGGCGAACACTGAAGCTTTCTTT
-	-	14	TRBV29-1	TRBJ2-1	CSVGRKGGAGEQFF	TGCAGCGTTGGGAGGAAGGGGGGGGCCGGTGAGCAGTTCTTC
once	-	12	TRBV11-1	TRBJ2-1	CASSLAGFWQFF	TGTGCCAGCAGCTTAGCGGGCTTCTGGCAGTTCTTC
-	TRBD2	17	TRBV9	TRBJ2-2	CASSVISGTMNTGELFF	TGTGCCAGCAGCGTAATCTCCGGGACTATGAACACCGGGGAGCTGTTTTTT
-	-	14	TRBV30	TRBJ1-5	CAWSVGRGRQPQHF	TGTGCCTGGAGTGTAGGCAGGGGTCGTCAGCCCCAGCATTTT
-	-	14	TRBV30	TRBJ2-7	CAWTLGHPKGEQYF	TGTGCCTGGACCCTGGGGCACCCAAAAGGCGAGCAGTACTTC
-	-	13	TRBV20-1	TRBJ1-5	CSARDYSNQPQHF	TGCAGTGCAAGAGATTATAGCAATCAGCCCCAGCATTTT
-	TRBD1	13	TRBV29-1	TRBJ2-2	CSVRVQGAGELFF	TGCAGCGTTAGGGTCCAGGGGGCCGGGGAGCTGTTTTTT
once	TRBD1	17	TRBV15	TRBJ1-2	CATSRDGQGLLGYGYTF	TGTGCCACCAGCAGAGATGGACAGGGGCTACTTGGCTATGGCTACACCTTC
-	-	15	TRBV27	TRBJ2-5	CASRRTRGEQETQYF	TGTGCCAGCAGACGGACCAGGGGGGAACAAGAGACCCAGTACTTC
-	TRBD2	16	TRBV10-3	TRBJ2-3	CAISESGGYSTDTQYF	TGTGCCATCAGTGAAAGCGGGGGGTATAGCACAGATACGCAGTATTTT
-	-	15	TRBV6-5	TRBJ1-5	CASSYSIPSNQPQHF	TGTGCCAGCAGTTACTCGATCCCCTCGAATCAGCCCCAGCATTTT
-	-	11	TRBV29-1	TRBJ1-2	CSVGRDHGYTF	TGCAGCGTTGGAAGGGACCATGGCTACACCTTC
-	TRBD1	15	TRBV5-1	TRBJ2-3	CASSPSTGSMDTQYF	TGCGCCAGCAGCCCCTCGACAGGGAGTATGGATACGCAGTATTTT